What follows describes a single T cell receptor (beta chain). The CDR3 spans 15 residues. CDR1 is LNHDA and CDR2 is SQIVND in the germline V gene (reference sequence). V shed 6 bases and J 0 bases; nucleotides not matched to a gene: 5. The entry originates in a study of shared clonotypes between healthy human individuals. Assay: immunoSEQ multiplex PCR; the TCRdb copy retains only in-frame clones and omits some. The sample lists some 1,600,000 clones; 95% to 99% were seen once. V is TRBV19 and J is TRBJ2-1, with 7 bases identical to TRBD2. The sample taken for sequencing was naive CD4+ T cells sorted from blood. Subset here: CD45RA+ positively selected. This sequence was found in a man aged 25-45 years in good health. The CDR3 sequence: CASRLREGSYNEQFF. As DNA, the CDR3 is TGTGCCAGTAGATTAAGGGAGGGCTCCTACAATGAGCAGTTCTTC.